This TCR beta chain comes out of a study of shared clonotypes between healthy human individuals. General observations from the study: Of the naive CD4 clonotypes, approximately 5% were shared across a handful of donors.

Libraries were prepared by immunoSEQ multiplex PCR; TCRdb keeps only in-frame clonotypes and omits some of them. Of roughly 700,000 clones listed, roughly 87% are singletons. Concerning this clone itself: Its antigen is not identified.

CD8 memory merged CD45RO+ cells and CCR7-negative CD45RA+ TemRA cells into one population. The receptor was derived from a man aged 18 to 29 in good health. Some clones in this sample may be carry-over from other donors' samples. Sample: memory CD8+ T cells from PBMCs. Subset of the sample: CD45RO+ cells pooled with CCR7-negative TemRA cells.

The CDR3: CASSPRAQETQYF. In DNA, the CDR3 is TGTGCCAGCAGCCCCCGGGCTCAAGAGACCCAGTACTTC. The chain recombines TRBV11-3 with TRBJ2-5; the D is unclear. V was shortened by 5 bases and J by 2 bases, with 9 bases between the two germline ends. CDR3 length: 13 residues. Germline loops: CDR1 SGHNT, CDR2 YENEEA.